These 14 T cell receptor beta chains originate from one sample sequenced in a study of breast tumors, draining lymph nodes, adjacent tissues. Breast cancer patients provided tissue from their axillary draining lymph nodes. Each CDR3 protein gets one entry after TCRdb re-called the multiplex PCR reads with MiXCR. The sample includes 150,000 to 200,000 distinct CDR3 sequences, around a third of them seen just once. Sequencing used axillary lymph node tissue. All receptors come from a female donor with breast cancer. Some clones in this sample may be carry-over from other donors' samples.

This clonotype appeared a few times. V is TRBV2 and J is TRBJ1-6; D remains unclear. Germline-derived CDR1 and CDR2 are SNHLY and FYNNEI. CDR3 length equals 14 residues. V lost 4 bases and J 7 bases, leaving 11 bases between the germline ends. The CDR3 coding sequence is TGTGCCAGCAGTGTGTCCGACAAAAATTCACCCCTCCACTTT. This encodes CASSVSDKNSPLHF.

This clonotype was counted many times. The chain combines TRBV7-8 with TRBJ2-7, with 8 positions matching TRBD1. With 2 bases clipped from V and 7 bases from J, the junction kept 10 bases outside the gene matches. The CDR3 runs to 15 residues. CDR1 SGHVS and CDR2 FQNEAQ come from the germline V gene. The CDR3 nucleotides are TGTGCCAGCAGCTTAAGATATCAGGGGGCGAAAGAGCAGTACTTC. As protein: CASSLRYQGAKEQYF. Variable domain in full (rest from reference TRBV7-8 and TRBJ2-7): GAGVSQSPRYKVAKRGQDVALRCDPISGHVSLFWYQQALGQGPEFLTYFQNEAQLDKSGLPSDRFFAERPEGSVSTLKIQRTQQEDSAVYLCASSLRYQGAKEQYFGPGTRLTVT.

Remarks on this clonotype: Given a much more abundant clone one base away, this may be a read error. This chain links TRBV20-1 with TRBJ2-7; 7 bases align to TRBD1. Germline CDR1 DFQATT, CDR2 SNEGSKA (reference sequence). J lost 6 bases, V lost 5 bases, and 13 bases had no gene match. The CDR3 sequence is 14 residues long. The CDR3 DNA reads as TGCAGTGCTGAATTCACAGGGGCGTCGTCCGAGCAGTACTTC. It specifies CSAEFTGASSEQYF.

This clonotype was detected only once. The chain couples TRBV2 to TRBJ2-2; possible D gene TRBD1, 6 bases. The CDR3 is 12 residues long. V shed 8 bases and J shed 6 bases, with 10 bases lying between them. Germline CDR1 and CDR2: SNHLY and FYNNEI. The CDR3 DNA reads as TGTGCCAGCGCCACAGGGCCCGGGGAGCTGTTTTTT. It specifies CASATGPGELFF. Based on the CDR3 plus reference TRBV2 and TRBJ2-2, the full variable domain is EPEVTQTPSHQVTQMGQEVILRCVPISNHLYFYWYRQILGQKVEFLVSFYNNEISEKSEIFDDQFSVERPDGSNFTLKIRSTKLEDSAMYFCASATGPGELFFGEGSRLTVL.

This chain joins TRBV20-1 and TRBJ2-3; 11 nucleotides match TRBD2. Germline V gene lookup returns CDR1 DFQATT and CDR2 SNEGSKA (reference sequence). The CDR3 loop spans 13 amino acids. J lost 2 bases, V lost 7 bases, and 2 bases had no gene match. CDR3: CSELAGDTDTQYF. The CDR3 nucleotides read TGCAGTGAACTAGCGGGGGACACAGATACGCAGTATTTT.

This clonotype was observed many times. V and J are TRBV6-4 and TRBJ2-1, with 9 bases aligning to TRBD2. Trimming removed 4 bases from V and 5 bases from J; junction bases left unmatched: 15. Germline-derived CDR1 and CDR2 are MRHNA and SNTAGT. There are 18 residues in the CDR3. In DNA, the CDR3 is TGTGCCAGCAGTGGAATAATCGGCGGGGGGGAGCCAAACAATGAGCAGTTCTTC. Translated, it gives CASSGIIGGGEPNNEQFF.

This clonotype was recorded at least ten times. The chain carries TRBV12-5 and TRBJ2-3, with unresolved D. Germline V gene data show CDR1 as LGHNT and CDR2 as FRNRAP. Trimming stripped 5 bases from V and 3 bases from J, with 6 bases between. The CDR3 length is 12 residues. The CDR3, as DNA: TGTGCTAGTGGTCTTTCTACAGATACGCAGTATTTT. It encodes CASGLSTDTQYF.

CDR3 DNA sequence: TGTGCCAGCAGTTTAGTGGCAGTACATCAGCCCCAGCATTTT. It encodes CASSLVAVHQPQHF. The V gene is TRBV28, the J gene TRBJ1-5; D gene unclear. This CDR3 comprises 14 residues. V was trimmed by 2 bases and J by 5 bases, leaving 10 bases between them. Germline V lookup: CDR1 MDHEN, CDR2 SYDVKM.

Regarding this clonotype: An end of the junction differs from the germline gene, which may be a read error. This chain joins TRBV7-9 and TRBJ2-2; D possibly uses TRBD1 or TRBD2 (5 bases each). Germline CDR1 is SEHNR and CDR2 is FQNEAQ (reference sequence). This CDR3 has 15 amino acids. The CDR3 coding sequence is TGTGCCAGCATCCCCCCCGGACACCCGACCGGGGAGCCGTTTTTT. Translated, it gives CASIPPGHPTGEPFF.

This clonotype was seen ten or more times. The CDR3 protein is CAGRLAGATDTQYF. CDR3 in DNA: TGTGCCGGCCGACTAGCGGGAGCAACAGATACGCAGTATTTT. The chain combines TRBV6-2 or TRBV6-3 with TRBJ2-3, with 12 bases lining up with TRBD2. CDR1 MNHEY and CDR2 SVGEGT come from the germline V gene. Trimming removed 11 bases from V and 3 bases from J; junction bases left unmatched: 6. The CDR3 covers 14 residues.

This chain joins TRBV28 and TRBJ1-1, with D possibly TRBD1 on 5 matching bases. Germline CDR1 reads MDHEN; CDR2 reads SYDVKM. Trimming stripped 0 bases from V and 3 bases from J, with 5 bases between. The CDR3 totals 13 residues. The CDR3 DNA sequence: TGTGCCAGCAGTTTATGGGGGGACACTGAAGCTTTCTTT. This translates into CASSLWGDTEAFF. Full variable domain (remainder filled in from reference TRBV28 and TRBJ1-1): DVKVTQSSRYLVKRTGEKVFLECVQDMDHENMFWYRQDPGLGLRLIYFSYDVKMKEKGDIPEGYSVSREKKERFSLILESASTNQTSMYLCASSLWGDTEAFFGQGTRLTVV.

This clonotype showed up many times. V usage is TRBV19 and J usage is TRBJ2-7, with D unresolved. Trimming shortened V by 3 bases and J by 3 bases, and 12 bases separated the two germline ends. This CDR3 contains 14 residues. CDR1 LNHDA and CDR2 SQIVND come from the germline V gene (reference sequence). This chain's CDR3 is CASSINLPLYEQYF. DNA for the CDR3: TGTGCCAGTAGTATCAACCTGCCCCTCTACGAGCAGTACTTC.

This sequence joins TRBV12-5 and TRBJ2-1, with 11 bases matching TRBD2. The length of the CDR3 is 16 residues. The germline V gene encodes CDR1 LGHNT and CDR2 FRNRAP. V lost 4 bases, J lost 1 base, and 3 bases stayed unmatched. The CDR3 region has the DNA TGTGCTAGTGGTTCCCGACTAGCGGGGTCCTACAATGAGCAGTTCTTC. Translating it yields CASGSRLAGSYNEQFF.

This chain links TRBV6-1 with TRBJ2-4, with 7 bases lining up with TRBD1. The CDR3 has 16 residues. Trimming removed 1 base from V and 6 bases from J; junction bases left unmatched: 9. Looked up from germline, CDR1 is MNHNS and CDR2 is SASEGT. The CDR3 DNA follows: TGTGCCAGCAGTGAAGGGGTCGACAGGGTGGGAAACATTCAGTACTTC. This translates into CASSEGVDRVGNIQYF.